The T cell receptor beta chain under discussion was sequenced for a study of identical twins. Findings and limits, study-wide: Shared out-of-frame alpha sequences (those common to twins) showed excess low generation probability. Weaker excess twin sharing was seen among beta out-of-frame sequences. The study found that models underestimated out-of-frame TCR alpha sharing in monozygotic twins.

The germline gives CDR1 SGHRS, CDR2 YFSETQ. The length of the CDR3 is 14 residues. The ends were cut back, 0 bases at V and 10 bases at J, with 11 bases in the middle. On this clonotype itself: The antigen remains undetermined.

Unique molecular identifiers were in the cDNA, with template-switch universal primer binding. MiXCR was run by TCRdb on the 5' RACE reads, yielding one entry per CDR3 protein. The data contain 1.5 million to 2 million distinct CDR3 sequences, less than 35% of them singletons. This sequence originates from a newborn girl in good health. Source material: cord blood. V gene TRBV5-1 combines with J gene TRBJ1-6; D unclear. For the CDR3, the DNA is TGCGCCAGCAGCTTGGGTGGGTTTGAATCACCCCTCCACTTT. It codes for CASSLGGFESPLHF.